The 25 T cell receptor beta chains reported below all come from one sample, sequenced in a study of beta chain features in type 1 diabetes. Expressed TCRB transcripts got sequenced, as all isolated RNA was reverse transcribed. The repertoire was sequenced with immunoSEQ multiplex PCR; TCRdb's copy has only in-frame clones and lacks some. The data contain a few hundred thousand clones, about 15% of them seen just once; the ten biggest clones take up about 0.018%. Sequencing was performed on naive CD4+ T cells from blood. Receptors originate from a woman aged 18-29 years in good health.

The chain uses TRBV7-8 and TRBJ1-2; possible D gene TRBD1, 6 bases. Between the trimmed V and J ends, which lost 5 bases and 6 bases, there was a span of 16 bases. The CDR3 spans 14 residues. CDR1 and CDR2 from the germline V gene are SGHVS and FQNEAQ. CDR3 sequence reads: CASSLPGQSHGYTF. CDR3 bases: TGTGCCAGCAGCCTCCCGGGACAAAGCCATGGCTACACCTTC.

This clone has a handful of counts. This rearrangement joins TRBV11-3 to TRBJ2-3; D is unresolved. Trimming took off 6 bases at V and 2 bases at J, with 9 bases between the two ends. CDR1 and CDR2 from the germline V gene are SGHNT and YENEEA. This CDR3 region has 13 residues. The CDR3 sequence is CASRSSTTDTQYF. The DNA for the CDR3 is TGTGCCAGCAGGTCGAGCACCACAGATACGCAGTATTTT.

This clone appeared a few times. V is TRBV9 and J is TRBJ1-5; D remains unclear. Trimming left V 0 bases short and J 9 bases short, with 10 bases between. Germline V gene sequence: CDR1 SGDLS, CDR2 YYNGEE. This CDR3 comprises 13 residues. The DNA of the CDR3 is TGTGCCAGCAGCGTAGGGAGGGTCCGGCCCCAGCATTTT. It encodes CASSVGRVRPQHF.

The genes are TRBV25-1 and TRBJ1-2, with 12 bases lining up with TRBD1. The V and J ends lost 5 bases and 8 bases, in that order; junction bases with no gene match: 9. Per the germline V gene, CDR1 is MGHDK and CDR2 is SYGVNS. This CDR3 has 15 residues. The CDR3 nucleotides read TGTGCCAGCAGTAAATCCGGGACAGGGGGCCCAGGCTACACCTTC. It yields the protein CASSKSGTGGPGYTF.

This chain links TRBV6-6 with TRBJ2-5, with TRBD1 matching over 8 bases. Germline loops: CDR1 MNHNY, CDR2 SVGAGI (reference sequence). After removal of 6 bases from V and 5 bases from J, the junction contained 5 bases not matched to a gene. The CDR3 has 13 residues. CDR3 in DNA: TGTGCCAGCAGCCGGACAGGGCCGGAGACCCAGTACTTC. Its protein is CASSRTGPETQYF.

The V call is TRBV29-1, the J call TRBJ2-5; 8 bases line up with TRBD2. V shed 6 bases and J 2 bases; nucleotides not matched to a gene: 5. Germline-derived CDR1 and CDR2 are SQVTM and ANQGSEA. The CDR3 has 13 amino acids. The CDR3 DNA sequence: TGCAGCGTACGTACTAGCGGACAAGAGACCCAGTACTTC. It yields the protein CSVRTSGQETQYF.

This clone showed up just a few times. The rearrangement uses TRBV5-1 and TRBJ2-7; 8 bases align to TRBD1. Trimming cost V 0 bases and J 3 bases; bases outside gene matches: 5. CDR3 length: 15 residues. Germline CDR1 is SGHRS and CDR2 is YFSETQ. The chain's CDR3 is CASSLASGGYYEQYF. CDR3 in DNA: TGCGCCAGCAGCTTGGCCTCAGGGGGCTACTACGAGCAGTACTTC.

This clone was counted a few times. The DNA for the CDR3 is TGTGCCAGCAGCGTAGATCCCTCTGGCACCTACAATGAGCAGTTCTTC. The encoded protein is CASSVDPSGTYNEQFF. The J gene is TRBJ2-1, the V gene TRBV9; D is unresolved. Germline V lookup: CDR1 SGDLS, CDR2 YYNGEE. The V end was cut by 0 bases, the J end by 2 bases, with 12 bases between. The CDR3 is 16 amino acids. Drawing the rest from reference TRBV9 and TRBJ2-1, the complete variable domain is DSGVTQTPKHLITATGQRVTLRCSPRSGDLSVYWYQQSLDQGLQFLIQYYNGEERAKGNILERFSAQQFPDLHSELNLSSLELGDSALYFCASSVDPSGTYNEQFFGPGTRLTVL.

This clone was found a few times. J is TRBJ1-5 and V is TRBV29-1; D gene unclear. Germline CDR1 SQVTM, CDR2 ANQGSEA. CDR3 size: 15 residues. V was pared by 5 bases and J by 0 bases, with 14 bases between. The CDR3: CSVRAGYDSNQPQHF. CDR3 coding DNA: TGCAGCGTTCGGGCGGGTTATGATAGCAATCAGCCCCAGCATTTT.

The genes are TRBV29-1 and TRBJ1-5; possibly TRBD1 for D (5 bases). Germline values: CDR1 SQVTM, CDR2 ANQGSEA. The CDR3 extends over 14 amino acids. Trimming shortened V by 1 base and J by 1 base, and 8 bases separated the two germline ends. This CDR3 reads CSVEGGPSNQPQHF. DNA of the CDR3: TGCAGCGTTGAAGGGGGCCCAAGCAATCAGCCCCAGCATTTT. Drawing the rest from reference TRBV29-1 and TRBJ1-5, the complete variable domain is SAVISQKPSRDICQRGTSLTIQCQVDSQVTMMFWYRQQPGQSLTLIATANQGSEATYESGFVIDKFPISRPNLTFSTLTVSNMSPEDSSIYLCSVEGGPSNQPQHFGDGTRLSIL.

CDR3 bases: TGTGCCATAACACCAGGGGGCGGGGATCAGCCCCAGCATTTT. It is translated as CAITPGGGDQPQHF. The chain uses TRBV6-6 and TRBJ1-5; 8 nucleotides agree with TRBD1. CDR3 length: 14 residues. Per the germline V gene, CDR1 is MNHNY and CDR2 is SVGAGI (reference sequence). V lost 10 bases and J lost 5; bases outside the gene matches: 10.

J is TRBJ1-3 and V is TRBV30; no clear D gene. The germline V and J ends were trimmed by 4 bases and 3 bases, with 4 bases remaining between them. Germline V gives CDR1 GTSNPN, CDR2 SVGIG (reference sequence). The length of the CDR3 is 11 residues. The CDR3 loop reads CAWTLGNTIYF. CDR3 nucleotide sequence: TGTGCCTGGACCCTTGGAAACACCATATATTTT.

The V call is TRBV2, the J call TRBJ2-4, with a tentative D call TRBD1 (6 bases). Trimming left V 8 bases short and J 7 bases short, with 15 bases between. The CDR3 extends over 13 amino acids. Germline V lookup: CDR1 SNHLY, CDR2 FYNNEI. The CDR3 sequence: CASLETRGNIQYF. The CDR3 nucleotides read TGTGCCAGCCTCGAGACCAGGGGCAACATTCAGTACTTC.

The sample holds a few counts of this clone. The chain employs TRBV18 and TRBJ1-2; no clear D gene. Trimming pared 4 bases from V and 8 bases from J, leaving 8 bases between. The germline V gene has CDR1 KGHSH and CDR2 LQKENI. The CDR3 runs 11 residues. CDR3 in DNA: TGTGCCAGCTCACGGCAACAGGGCTACACCTTC. Translated, it gives CASSRQQGYTF.

The chain has TRBV29-1 and TRBJ2-1; D gene uncertain. Germline CDR1 and CDR2: SQVTM and ANQGSEA. CDR3 length equals 14 residues. V lost 7 bases and J 0 bases, leaving 13 bases between the germline ends. The CDR3 coding sequence is TGCAGCGCAAGACGGGTAAGCTCCTACAATGAGCAGTTCTTC. It is translated as CSARRVSSYNEQFF.

Of note for this clone: Other DNA sequences from this sample encode an identical CDR3 as well. The J gene is TRBJ1-5, the V gene TRBV28, with D uncertain. In germline, CDR1 is MDHEN, CDR2 SYDVKM. CDR3 size: 13 residues. Trimming removed 4 bases at V and 0 bases at J, with 4 bases between. The CDR3 reads CASSSGSNQPQHF. CDR3 nucleotides: TGTGCCAGCAGTTCAGGTAGCAATCAGCCCCAGCATTTT.

This chain joins TRBV5-1 and TRBJ2-5; 13 positions match TRBD2. V shed 3 bases, J shed 4 bases, and the junction held 3 bases outside the gene matches. Looked up from germline, CDR1 is SGHRS and CDR2 is YFSETQ. The length of the CDR3 is 15 residues. The CDR3 here is CASSWRTSGRETQYF. The DNA for the CDR3 is TGCGCCAGCAGCTGGCGGACTAGCGGGAGAGAGACCCAGTACTTC.

The rearrangement joins TRBV27 to TRBJ2-5; possible D gene TRBD1, 5 bases. V lost 2 bases to trimming and J lost 4 bases, with 11 bases between them. The germline V gene has CDR1 MNHEY and CDR2 SMNVEV (reference sequence). The CDR3 extends over 14 amino acids. The CDR3 loop is CASSLQPGLETQYF. CDR3 DNA sequence: TGTGCCAGCAGTTTACAGCCAGGGTTAGAGACCCAGTACTTC.

This clone occurred a few times. V usage is TRBV7-9 and J usage is TRBJ2-7, with TRBD1 matching over 10 bases. The CDR3 is 15 residues long. In germline, CDR1 is SEHNR, CDR2 FQNEAQ (reference sequence). J was trimmed by 1 base and V by 5 bases; bases with no gene match: 5. The CDR3, as DNA: TGTGCCAGCAGCCCGGGACAGGGGTATTCCTACGAGCAGTACTTC. Translated, it gives CASSPGQGYSYEQYF.

This clone was counted a few times. The chain has TRBV5-4 and TRBJ2-3; D is unresolved. This CDR3 is 14 amino acids long. The germline V and J ends were trimmed by 0 bases and 0 bases, with 5 bases remaining between them. In germline, CDR1 is SGHNT, CDR2 YYREEE (reference sequence). In nucleotides, the CDR3 is TGTGCCAGCAGCTTGGGGCTTAGCACAGATACGCAGTATTTT. Its protein product is CASSLGLSTDTQYF.

The chain is built from TRBV19 and TRBJ1-5, with D hard to call. The CDR3 runs to 14 residues. Germline V gene sequence: CDR1 LNHDA, CDR2 SQIVND (reference sequence). Trimming took off 3 bases at V and 3 bases at J, with 9 bases between the two ends. The CDR3 nucleotides read TGTGCCAGTAGTATGGTACAGCTCAATCAGCCCCAGCATTTT. This gives the protein CASSMVQLNQPQHF.

V is TRBV5-1 and J is TRBJ2-7, with D maybe TRBD2 (6 bases). The V end lost 4 bases, the J end lost 0 bases, and 29 bases lay between the germline ends. CDR3 length: 20 residues. Germline V gene sequence: CDR1 SGHRS, CDR2 YFSETQ. Here the CDR3 reads CASSLISGSLSFYSSYEQYF. The CDR3 nucleotides read TGCGCCAGCAGCCTTATTTCCGGGAGCTTGAGCTTTTATTCCTCCTACGAGCAGTACTTC.

This chain connects TRBV7-9 to TRBJ2-1, with a weak D call TRBD2 (6 bases). The CDR3 consists of 15 residues. Germline V gene sequence: CDR1 SEHNR, CDR2 FQNEAQ (reference sequence). The germline V and J ends were trimmed by 0 bases and 5 bases, with 11 bases remaining between them. The DNA for the CDR3 is TGTGCCAGCAGCTTAGCCGGGGGTCGGGACAATGAGCAGTTCTTC. The encoded protein is CASSLAGGRDNEQFF. Full variable domain (rest looked up from reference TRBV7-9 and TRBJ2-1): DTGVSQNPRHKITKRGQNVTFRCDPISEHNRLYWYRQTLGQGPEFLTYFQNEAQLEKSRLLSDRFSAERPKGSFSTLEIQRTEQGDSAMYLCASSLAGGRDNEQFFGPGTRLTVL.

In this sample, this clone turned up many times. The V call is TRBV4-3, the J call TRBJ2-2; TRBD1 matches at 7 bases. V gave up 3 bases and J gave up 1 base; unmatched junction bases: 5. CDR1 LGHNA and CDR2 YSLEER come from the germline V gene. This CDR3 comprises 16 residues. CDR3 DNA sequence: TGCGCCAGCAGCCATCTGCAGGGGGAGAACACCGGGGAGCTGTTTTTT. It encodes CASSHLQGENTGELFF.

This clone has just a few counts. The CDR3: CASSLALSGRVNEQFF. The CDR3 nucleotides are TGTGCCAGCAGCTTAGCGCTGAGCGGGAGGGTCAATGAGCAGTTCTTC. The gene calls are TRBV7-8 and TRBJ2-1, with 10 bases matching TRBD2. J gave up 6 bases and V 0 bases, and 5 bases lay outside the gene matches. This CDR3 region has 16 residues. Germline-derived CDR1 and CDR2 are SGHVS and FQNEAQ.